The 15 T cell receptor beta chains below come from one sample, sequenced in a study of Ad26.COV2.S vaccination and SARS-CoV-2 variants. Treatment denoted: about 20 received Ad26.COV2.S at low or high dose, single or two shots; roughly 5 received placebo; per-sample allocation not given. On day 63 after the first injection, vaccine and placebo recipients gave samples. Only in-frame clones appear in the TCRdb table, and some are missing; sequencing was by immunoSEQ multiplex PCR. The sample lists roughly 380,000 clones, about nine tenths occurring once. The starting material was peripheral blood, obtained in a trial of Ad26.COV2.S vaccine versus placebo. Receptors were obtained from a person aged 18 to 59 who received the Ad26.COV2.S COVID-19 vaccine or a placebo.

For the CDR3, the DNA is TGTGCCAGCAGCTTAGTTGCGGGGGGCTACGAGCAGTACTTC. This sequence encodes CASSLVAGGYEQYF. The chain combines TRBV7-9 with TRBJ2-7; 8 bases agree with TRBD2. With 1 base clipped from V and 3 bases from J, the junction kept 2 bases outside the gene matches. The V gene's germline CDR1 is SEHNR and CDR2 FQNEAQ (reference sequence). CDR3 length: 14 amino acids.

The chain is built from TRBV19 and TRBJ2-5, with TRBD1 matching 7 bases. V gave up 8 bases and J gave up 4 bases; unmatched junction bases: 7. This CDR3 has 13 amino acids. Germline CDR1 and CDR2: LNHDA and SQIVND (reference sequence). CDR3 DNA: TGTGCCAGTGCGACAGGGCCCCCAGAGACCCAGTACTTC. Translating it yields CASATGPPETQYF.

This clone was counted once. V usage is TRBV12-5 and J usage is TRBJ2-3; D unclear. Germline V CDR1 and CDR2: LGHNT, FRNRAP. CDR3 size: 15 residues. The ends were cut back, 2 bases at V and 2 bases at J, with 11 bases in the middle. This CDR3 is CASGLPREITDTQYF. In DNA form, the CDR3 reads TGTGCTAGTGGTTTGCCCAGAGAAATCACAGATACGCAGTATTTT.

The CDR3 reads CASSLSLAEQYF. The CDR3 DNA sequence: TGTGCCAGCAGTTTATCCCTCGCCGAGCAGTACTTC. This chain uses TRBV12-3 or TRBV12-4 with TRBJ2-7; D is unclear. V was shortened by 2 bases and J by 6 bases, with 8 bases between the two germline ends. CDR3 length equals 12 residues.

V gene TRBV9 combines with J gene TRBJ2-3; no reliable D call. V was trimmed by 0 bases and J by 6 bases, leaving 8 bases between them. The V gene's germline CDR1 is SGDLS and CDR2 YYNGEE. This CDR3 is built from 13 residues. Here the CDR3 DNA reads TGTGCCAGCAGCGTAGGAGTGGCCGATACGCAGTATTTT. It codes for CASSVGVADTQYF.

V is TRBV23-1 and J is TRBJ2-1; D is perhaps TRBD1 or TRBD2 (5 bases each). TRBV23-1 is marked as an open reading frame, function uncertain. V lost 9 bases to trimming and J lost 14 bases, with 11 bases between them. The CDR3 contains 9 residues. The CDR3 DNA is TGCGCCAGTACTGTGGGGGAGTTCTTC. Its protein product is CASTVGEFF.

CDR3 in amino acids: CASSYPGLAGGRNEQFF. CDR3 bases: TGCGCCAGCAGCTATCCGGGACTAGCGGGGGGGCGGAATGAGCAGTTCTTC. This chain connects TRBV5-1 to TRBJ2-1; 16 bases fit TRBD2. This CDR3 is built from 17 residues. Trimming took 3 bases from V and 7 from J; bases not matched to a gene: 7. Germline V CDR1 and CDR2: SGHRS, YFSETQ.

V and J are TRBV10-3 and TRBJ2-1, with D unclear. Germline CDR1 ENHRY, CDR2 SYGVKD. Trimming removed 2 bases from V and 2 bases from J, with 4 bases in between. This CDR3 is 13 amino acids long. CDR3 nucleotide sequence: TGTGCCATCAGTGAGCCCACCTACAATGAGCAGTTCTTC. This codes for CAISEPTYNEQFF.

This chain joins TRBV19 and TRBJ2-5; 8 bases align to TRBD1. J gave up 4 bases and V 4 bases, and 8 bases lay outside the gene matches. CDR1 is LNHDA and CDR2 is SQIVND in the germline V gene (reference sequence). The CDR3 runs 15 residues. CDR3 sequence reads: CASSNAGTGGETQYF. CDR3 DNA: TGTGCCAGTAGTAACGCTGGGACAGGAGGAGAGACCCAGTACTTC.

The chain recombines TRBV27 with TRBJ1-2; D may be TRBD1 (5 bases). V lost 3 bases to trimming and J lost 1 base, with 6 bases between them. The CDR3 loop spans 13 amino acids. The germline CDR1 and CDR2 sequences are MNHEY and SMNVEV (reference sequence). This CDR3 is CASSLDINYGYTF. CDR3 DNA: TGTGCCAGCAGTTTGGACATTAACTATGGCTACACCTTC.

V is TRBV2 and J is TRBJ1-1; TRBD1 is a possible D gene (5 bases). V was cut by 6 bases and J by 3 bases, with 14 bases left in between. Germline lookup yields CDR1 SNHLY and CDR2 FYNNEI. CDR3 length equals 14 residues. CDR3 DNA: TGTGCCAGCAGGGAGCAGGGATGGGACACTGAAGCTTTCTTT. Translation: CASREQGWDTEAFF.

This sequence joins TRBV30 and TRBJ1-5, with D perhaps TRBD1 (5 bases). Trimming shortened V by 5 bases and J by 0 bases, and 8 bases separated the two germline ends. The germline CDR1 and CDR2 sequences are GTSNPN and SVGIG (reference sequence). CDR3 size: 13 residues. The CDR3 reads CAWGRDSNQPQHF. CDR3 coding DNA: TGTGCCTGGGGCAGGGATAGCAATCAGCCCCAGCATTTT.

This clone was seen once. The CDR3 DNA is TGTGCCAGCAGCTTATGGGAGAACCAAGAGACCCAGTACTTC. Protein product: CASSLWENQETQYF. The gene calls are TRBV11-2 and TRBJ2-5, with D possibly matching TRBD2 (5 bases). The CDR3 runs 14 residues. V lost 2 bases and J 0 bases, leaving 7 bases between the germline ends. Germline V gene data show CDR1 as SGHAT and CDR2 as FQNNGV.

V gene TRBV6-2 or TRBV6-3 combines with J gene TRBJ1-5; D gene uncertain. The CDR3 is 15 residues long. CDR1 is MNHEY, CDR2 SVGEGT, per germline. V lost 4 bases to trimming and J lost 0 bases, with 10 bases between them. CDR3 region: CASSSTVYSNQPQHF. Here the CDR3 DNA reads TGTGCCAGCAGTTCTACAGTGTATAGCAATCAGCCCCAGCATTTT.

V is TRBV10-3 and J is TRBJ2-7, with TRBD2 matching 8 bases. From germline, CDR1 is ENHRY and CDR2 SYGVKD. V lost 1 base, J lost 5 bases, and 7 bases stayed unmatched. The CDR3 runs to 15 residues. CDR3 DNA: TGTGCCATCAGTGAGTGGTCGGGGGGGCGAAACGAGCAGTACTTC. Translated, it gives CAISEWSGGRNEQYF.